The 21 T cell receptor beta chains below come from one sample, sequenced in a study of T cells in Graves' hyperthyroidism and ophthalmopathy. The TCR beta CDR3 regions underwent amplification using RNA transcripts as the source. Primed by the HTBI set, a first-round RT-PCR was run on the TCR CDR3. TCRdb recomputed calls from the multiplex PCR reads with MiXCR, one row per CDR3 protein. The data show around 340,000 distinct CDR3 sequences, approximately 15% seen once. Sequenced input: blood. The receptor set was obtained from a man in his thirties or forties with Graves' hyperthyroidism.

This chain uses TRBV30 with TRBJ2-1; unclear D gene. V lost 1 base and J lost 7, with 5 bases in between. Per germline, CDR1 GTSNPN and CDR2 SVGIG (reference sequence). The CDR3 consists of 11 residues. In nucleotides, the CDR3 is TGTGCCTGGAGTGACGGGAATGAGCAGTTCTTC. This gives the protein CAWSDGNEQFF.

Many counts were recorded for this clonotype. This chain joins TRBV20-1 and TRBJ2-7; 11 nucleotides match TRBD1. The CDR3 totals 13 residues. In germline, CDR1 is DFQATT, CDR2 SNEGSKA (reference sequence). After removal of 6 bases from V and 4 bases from J, the junction contained 5 bases not matched to a gene. CDR3 nucleotides: TGCAGTGCCGCCGGACAGGGGGCGTACGAGCAGTACTTC. It yields the protein CSAAGQGAYEQYF.

The chain carries TRBV9 and TRBJ2-1; 9 nucleotides match TRBD2. The J segment lost 7 bases and the V segment lost 4 bases, leaving 12 bases of the junction unmatched. The germline CDR1 and CDR2 sequences are SGDLS and YYNGEE. This CDR3 is built from 16 residues. This chain's CDR3 is CASSPWIAGEGNEQFF. CDR3 in DNA: TGTGCCAGCAGCCCGTGGATAGCGGGAGAGGGGAATGAGCAGTTCTTC.

Many counts were recorded for this clonotype. V usage is TRBV13 and J usage is TRBJ2-5, with TRBD2 matching 8 bases. The CDR3 runs to 15 residues. Unmatched junction bases numbered 6, after V lost 1 base and J lost 5 bases. The germline CDR1 and CDR2 sequences are PRHDT and FYEKMQ (reference sequence). The CDR3 coding sequence is TGTGCCAGCAGCTTAGAGCGACTAGCGAGGGAGACCCAGTACTTC. Its translation: CASSLERLARETQYF.

Only a few counts were recorded for this clonotype. This chain connects TRBV12-3 or TRBV12-4 to TRBJ1-4; 10 nucleotides line up with TRBD1. The V gene end was trimmed by 5 bases and the J gene end by 8 bases; junction bases not matched to a gene: 11. This CDR3 comprises 16 residues. CDR3: CASSPTTGTGDEKLFF. Here the CDR3 DNA reads TGTGCCAGCAGTCCAACTACCGGGACAGGGGACGAAAAACTGTTTTTT.

This clonotype was observed many times. The rearrangement links TRBV7-3 to TRBJ1-5, with TRBD1 matching over 9 bases. The CDR3 extends over 14 amino acids. Germline CDR1 SGHTA, CDR2 FQGTGA. J lost 2 bases, V lost 5 bases, and 1 base had no gene match. The CDR3 DNA follows: TGTGCCAGCAGCCGGACAGGGGGCAATCAGCCCCAGCATTTT. Translation: CASSRTGGNQPQHF.

V and J are TRBV5-1 and TRBJ1-2; 8 positions agree with TRBD1. CDR1 and CDR2 from the germline V gene are SGHRS and YFSETQ. CDR3 length: 14 amino acids. Losses at the gene ends were 5 bases for V and 3 bases for J; bases not matched to a gene: 6. Here the CDR3 reads CASSSGGADYGYTF. The CDR3 coding sequence is TGCGCCAGCAGTTCAGGGGGCGCCGACTATGGCTACACCTTC.

The table lists this clonotype with many counts. This chain connects TRBV11-2 to TRBJ2-1; TRBD2 aligns across 13 bases. The CDR3 totals 14 residues. Germline V CDR1 and CDR2: SGHAT, FQNNGV. Trimming at V came to 7 bases and at J to 10 bases, leaving 7 bases not matched to a gene. This CDR3 reads CASIPGLAGQEQFF. CDR3 nucleotides: TGTGCCAGCATCCCGGGACTAGCGGGACAAGAGCAGTTCTTC. Looking up the rest from reference TRBV11-2 and TRBJ2-1 gives the full variable domain: EAGVAQSPRYKIIEKRQSVAFWCNPISGHATLYWYQQILGQGPKLLIQFQNNGVVDDSQLPKDRFSAERLKGVDSTLKIQPAKLEDSAVYLCASIPGLAGQEQFFGPGTRLTVL.

This chain uses TRBV6-1 with TRBJ2-7, with TRBD2 matching 7 bases. Per the germline V gene, CDR1 is MNHNS and CDR2 is SASEGT. With 6 bases clipped from V and 5 bases from J, the junction kept 13 bases outside the gene matches. The CDR3 runs 15 residues. Here the CDR3 reads CASSWLGERGDEQYF. For the CDR3, the DNA is TGTGCCAGCAGCTGGCTTGGGGAGCGGGGCGACGAGCAGTACTTC.

The sample holds many counts of this clonotype. The chain links TRBV18 to TRBJ2-1; perhaps D is TRBD1 or TRBD2 (5 bases each). Trimming cost V 5 bases and J 6 bases, with 14 bases left between them. The CDR3 covers 14 residues. The germline V gene encodes CDR1 KGHSH and CDR2 LQKENI. CDR3: CASSLGRGVNEQFF. DNA for the CDR3: TGTGCCAGCTCATTAGGCCGAGGGGTCAATGAGCAGTTCTTC.

The chain is built from TRBV2 and TRBJ2-1; 9 bases agree with TRBD1. Germline V gene lookup returns CDR1 SNHLY and CDR2 FYNNEI. V was clipped by 2 bases and J by 6 bases; unmatched bases: 5. The CDR3 sequence is 15 residues long. CDR3 DNA sequence: TGTGCCAGCAGTGAATCGGGACAGGGCCCCAATGAGCAGTTCTTC. Translating gives CASSESGQGPNEQFF.

The chain links TRBV28 to TRBJ2-3, with D perhaps given as TRBD1 or TRBD2 (5 bases each). The germline CDR1 and CDR2 sequences are MDHEN and SYDVKM. The CDR3 length is 14 residues. V lost 6 bases, J lost 7 bases, and 17 bases lay in between. CDR3 DNA sequence: TGTGCCAGCAGGCCGCGAGGGGCAATAAATACGCAGTATTTT. Amino acids: CASRPRGAINTQYF.

This clonotype was detected many times. The V call is TRBV27, the J call TRBJ2-7; possibly TRBD1 for D (6 bases). This CDR3 region has 14 residues. V lost 4 bases to trimming and J lost 3 bases, with 13 bases between them. Germline-derived CDR1 and CDR2 are MNHEY and SMNVEV (reference sequence). CDR3 sequence (DNA): TGTGCCAGCAGTTCCTCAGGACAGAGCTACGAGCAGTACTTC. Translation: CASSSSGQSYEQYF.

The rearrangement joins TRBV20-1 to TRBJ1-1; D remains unclear. The CDR3 length is 15 residues. Germline loops: CDR1 DFQATT, CDR2 SNEGSKA (reference sequence). V lost 6 bases to trimming and J lost 1 base, with 18 bases between them. The CDR3 loop is CSATNPGGPNTEAFF. The CDR3 nucleotides read TGCAGTGCAACCAACCCTGGAGGTCCGAACACTGAAGCTTTCTTT.

Ten or more counts support this clonotype. J is TRBJ2-7 and V is TRBV3-1; D assignment may be TRBD1 or TRBD2 (5 bases each). The CDR3 has 13 residues. Germline CDR1 and CDR2: LGHDT and YNNKEL (reference sequence). V lost 5 bases and J 3 bases, leaving 11 bases between the germline ends. This CDR3 reads CASSARGSYEQYF. CDR3 in DNA: TGTGCCAGCAGCGCACGGGGCAGCTACGAGCAGTACTTC.

This clonotype was counted many times. The chain carries TRBV30 and TRBJ1-2, with no clear D. Per the germline V gene, CDR1 is GTSNPN and CDR2 is SVGIG (reference sequence). This CDR3 has 12 amino acids. The V end lost 3 bases, the J end lost 8 bases, and 13 bases lay between the germline ends. As DNA, the CDR3 is TGTGCCTGGAGCCCGGGAGCGGGAGGCTACACCTTC. As protein: CAWSPGAGGYTF.

This clonotype was seen a few times. CDR3: CASSSGTGSPLHF. The CDR3 DNA reads as TGCGCCAGCTCCTCCGGGACTGGATCACCCCTCCACTTT. The J gene is TRBJ1-6, the V gene TRBV5-1, with TRBD1 as a possible D gene (5 bases). The V gene's germline CDR1 is SGHRS and CDR2 YFSETQ. The CDR3 has 13 amino acids. Trimming took off 7 bases at V and 10 bases at J, with 15 bases between the two ends.

This clonotype was found many times. The J gene is TRBJ2-5, the V gene TRBV6-1; possible D gene TRBD1, 5 bases. Germline V CDR1 and CDR2: MNHNS, SASEGT. The germline V and J ends were trimmed by 4 bases and 2 bases, with 14 bases remaining between them. The CDR3 length is 15 residues. The CDR3 loop reads CASSGTHRRQETQYF. The CDR3 region has the DNA TGTGCCAGCAGTGGTACACACAGGAGACAAGAGACCCAGTACTTC.

This clonotype came up many times. The gene calls are TRBV5-1 and TRBJ2-5; D gene ambiguous. Deletions cut 4 bases from V and 2 bases from J, with 9 bases between. CDR3 length equals 13 residues. CDR1 and CDR2 (germline): SGHRS, YFSETQ. Written as DNA, the CDR3 is TGCGCCAGCAGCGTGGTACGACAAGAGACCCAGTACTTC. Translation gives CASSVVRQETQYF. The full variable domain, completed using reference TRBV5-1 and TRBJ2-5, is KAGVTQTPRYLIKTRGQQVTLSCSPISGHRSVSWYQQTPGQGLQFLFEYFSETQRNKGNFPGRFSGRQFSNSRSEMNVSTLELGDSALYLCASSVVRQETQYFGPGTRLLVL.

This rearrangement joins TRBV12-3 or TRBV12-4 to TRBJ2-1; 8 bases align to TRBD2. The CDR3 length is 14 residues. The ends lost 5 bases at V and 3 bases at J; junction bases unmatched: 3. CDR3: CASSGGLDYNEQFF. In nucleotides, the CDR3 is TGTGCCAGCAGTGGGGGACTAGACTACAATGAGCAGTTCTTC.

This clonotype was seen a few times. The rearrangement uses TRBV4-1 and TRBJ2-7; 12 bases align to TRBD1. In germline, CDR1 is MGHRA, CDR2 YSYEKL. V shed 0 bases, J shed 6 bases, and the junction held 9 bases outside the gene matches. CDR3 length: 17 amino acids. The CDR3 coding sequence is TGCGCCAGCAGCCAAGAAATTGGGGACAGGGGGCTTGGCGAGCAGTACTTC. Its translation: CASSQEIGDRGLGEQYF.